A selection of T cell receptor beta chains follows, all from one sample in a study of CD8+CD57+ T cells in acquired aplastic anemia. TCRdb fed the reads into MiXCR, producing one record per CDR3 protein. The sample records about 110,000 distinct CDR3 sequences, around 53% being singletons. Source material: sorted CD4+, CD8+, or CD8+CD57+ T cells (not recorded which) from PBMCs. The origin of the receptors is a human donor in good health, serving as a control. CDR3s include the opening cysteine and the closing phenylalanine or tryptophan. The order of the fields is V gene, J gene, clone size, CDR3 length, D gene, CDR3 protein, CDR3 DNA. D genes are given only for firm matches. Size is omitted from some rows. Given values are once, few, many or a class for expanded clones.

>TRBV11-2|TRBJ2-1|-|15|TRBD1
CASTTGGGSYNEQFF
TGTGCCAGCACGACAGGGGGAGGGTCCTACAATGAGCAGTTCTTC
>TRBV13|TRBJ2-1|many|15|-
CASSFSGEGYNEQFF
TGTGCCAGCAGCTTTTCAGGGGAGGGCTACAATGAGCAGTTCTTC
>TRBV20-1|TRBJ1-1|many|13|-
CSARDTGNTEAFF
TGCAGTGCTAGAGATACGGGGAACACTGAAGCTTTCTTT
>TRBV29-1|TRBJ1-4|-|14|-
CSVAGPATNEKLFF
TGCAGCGTTGCGGGACCAGCAACTAATGAAAAACTGTTTTTT
>TRBV7-7|TRBJ2-5|many|14|TRBD2
CASSSTSGGADQYF
TGTGCCAGCAGCTCGACTAGCGGGGGGGCGGACCAGTACTTC
>TRBV5-1|TRBJ2-3|-|15|TRBD2
CASSLVGTSTDTQYF
TGCGCCAGCAGCTTGGTGGGGACTAGTACAGATACGCAGTATTTT
>TRBV25-1|TRBJ2-6|-|17|-
CASTRDTLSSGANVLTF
TGTGCCAGCACTCGGGACACTTTGTCTTCTGGGGCCAACGTCCTGACTTTC
>TRBV29-1|TRBJ1-2|-|12|-
CSVEGVDYGYTF
TGCAGCGTTGAAGGAGTTGACTATGGCTACACCTTC
>TRBV15|TRBJ1-5|few|16|TRBD1
CATSRDDQGAGQPQHF
TGTGCCACCAGCAGAGATGACCAGGGGGCCGGTCAGCCCCAGCATTTT
>TRBV29-1|TRBJ1-1|many|12|-
CSVGRENTEAFF
TGCAGCGTAGGGAGGGAGAACACTGAAGCTTTCTTT
>TRBV12-3/TRBV12-4|TRBJ1-1|many|13|-
CASSDNMNTEAFF
TGTGCCAGCAGTGACAACATGAACACTGAAGCTTTCTTT
>TRBV6-2/TRBV6-3|TRBJ1-5|many|13|TRBD1
CASSRNTGGAQHF
TGTGCCAGCAGCCGGAATACAGGGGGAGCCCAGCATTTT
>TRBV10-2|TRBJ2-7|-|12|-
CASRQGEHEQYF
TGCGCCAGCAGACAGGGCGAACACGAGCAGTACTTC
>TRBV27|TRBJ1-3|-|16|-
CASSPTGTFSGNTIYF
TGTGCCAGCAGTCCTACCGGGACATTCTCTGGAAACACCATATATTTT
>TRBV2|TRBJ2-7|many|15|-
CASSGGDRSSYEQYF
TGTGCCAGCAGTGGAGGAGACAGGAGCTCCTACGAGCAGTACTTC
>TRBV9|TRBJ2-1|many|15|-
CASSATSGYYNEQFF
TGTGCCAGCAGCGCGACCTCAGGGTACTACAATGAGCAGTTCTTC
>TRBV2|TRBJ2-7|-|13|TRBD1
CASRGTGLYEQYF
TGTGCCAGCAGAGGGACAGGGTTGTACGAGCAGTACTTC
>TRBV7-2|TRBJ1-1|many|13|-
CASSLARNTEAFF
TGTGCCAGCAGCTTAGCCAGGAACACTGAAGCTTTCTTT
>TRBV5-1|TRBJ2-7|many|14|-
CASSLKGHSYEQYF
TGCGCCAGCAGCTTGAAGGGGCACTCCTACGAGCAGTACTTC
>TRBV10-3|TRBJ1-3|-|16|-
CAISEVSSASGNTIYF
TGTGCCATCAGTGAAGTCAGCTCAGCCTCTGGAAACACCATATATTTT
>TRBV9|TRBJ2-3|few|16|-
CASSPKGGGITDTQYF
TGTGCCAGCAGCCCAAAGGGCGGAGGCATCACAGATACGCAGTATTTT
>TRBV29-1|TRBJ1-2|-|14|TRBD1
CSSHWTGDNYGYTF
TGCAGCAGTCACTGGACAGGGGATAACTATGGCTACACCTTC